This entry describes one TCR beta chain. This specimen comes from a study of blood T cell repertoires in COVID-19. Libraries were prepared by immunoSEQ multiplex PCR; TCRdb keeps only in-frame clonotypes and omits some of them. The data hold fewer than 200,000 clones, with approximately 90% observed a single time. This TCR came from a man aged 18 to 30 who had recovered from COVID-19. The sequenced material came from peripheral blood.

CDR3 nucleotides: TGTGCCAGCAGCTTGGGCGGGAGAAACTACGAGCAGTACTTC. Its protein product is CASSLGGRNYEQYF. J is TRBJ2-7 and V is TRBV5-4; 7 nucleotides agree with TRBD2. Germline loops: CDR1 SGHNT, CDR2 YYREEE (reference sequence). V was clipped by 0 bases and J by 3 bases; unmatched bases: 3. The CDR3 consists of 14 residues.